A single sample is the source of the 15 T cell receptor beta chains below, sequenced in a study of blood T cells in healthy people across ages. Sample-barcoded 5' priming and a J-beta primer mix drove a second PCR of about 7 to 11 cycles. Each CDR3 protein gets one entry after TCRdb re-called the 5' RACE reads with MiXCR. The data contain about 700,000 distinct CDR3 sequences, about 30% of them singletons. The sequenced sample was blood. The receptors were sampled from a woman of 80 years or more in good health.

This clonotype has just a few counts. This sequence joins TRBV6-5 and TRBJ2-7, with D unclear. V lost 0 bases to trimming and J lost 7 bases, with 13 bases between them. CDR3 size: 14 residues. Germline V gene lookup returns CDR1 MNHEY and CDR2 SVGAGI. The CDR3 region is CASSYSSRRNEQYF. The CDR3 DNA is TGTGCCAGCAGTTACTCGTCTCGGAGAAATGAGCAGTACTTC.

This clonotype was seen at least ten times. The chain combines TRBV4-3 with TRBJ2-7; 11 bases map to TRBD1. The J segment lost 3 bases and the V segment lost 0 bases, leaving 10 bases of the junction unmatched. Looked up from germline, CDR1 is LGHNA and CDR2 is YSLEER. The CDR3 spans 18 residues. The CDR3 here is CASSQEYRPGTGGYEQYF. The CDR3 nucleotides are TGCGCCAGCAGCCAAGAATATCGACCCGGGACAGGGGGCTACGAGCAGTACTTC.

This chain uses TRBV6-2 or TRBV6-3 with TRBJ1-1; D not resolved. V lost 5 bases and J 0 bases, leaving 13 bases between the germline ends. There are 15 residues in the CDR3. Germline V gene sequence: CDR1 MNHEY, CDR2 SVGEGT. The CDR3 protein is CASSLGTDMNTEAFF. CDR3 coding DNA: TGTGCCAGCAGTCTTGGAACCGACATGAACACTGAAGCTTTCTTT.

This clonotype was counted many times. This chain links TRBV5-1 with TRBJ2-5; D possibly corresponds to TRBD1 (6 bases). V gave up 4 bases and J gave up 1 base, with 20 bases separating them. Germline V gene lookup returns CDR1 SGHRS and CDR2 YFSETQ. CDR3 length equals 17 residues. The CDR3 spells CASSTGTAQTFQETQYF. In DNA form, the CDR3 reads TGCGCCAGCAGCACAGGGACGGCACAAACCTTCCAAGAGACCCAGTACTTC.

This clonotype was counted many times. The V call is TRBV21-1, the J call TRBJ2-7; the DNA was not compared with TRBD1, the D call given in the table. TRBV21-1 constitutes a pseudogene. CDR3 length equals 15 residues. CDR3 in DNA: TGTGCCAGCAGCAACAAGGACAGGGCACACTACGAGCAGTACTTC. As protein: CASSNKDRAHYEQYF.

CDR3 region: CGAGQGQETQYF. Here the CDR3 DNA reads TGCGGCGCGGGACAGGGCCAAGAGACCCAGTACTTC. V gene TRBV29-1 combines with J gene TRBJ2-5, with TRBD1 matching 9 bases. In germline, CDR1 is SQVTM, CDR2 ANQGSEA. This CDR3 is built from 12 residues.

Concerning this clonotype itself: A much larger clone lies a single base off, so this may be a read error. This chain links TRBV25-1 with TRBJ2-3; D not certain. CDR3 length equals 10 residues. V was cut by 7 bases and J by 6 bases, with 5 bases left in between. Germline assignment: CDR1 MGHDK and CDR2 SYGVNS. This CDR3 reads CASIGDTQYF. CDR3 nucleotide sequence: TGTGCCAGCATTGGGGATACGCAGTATTTT.

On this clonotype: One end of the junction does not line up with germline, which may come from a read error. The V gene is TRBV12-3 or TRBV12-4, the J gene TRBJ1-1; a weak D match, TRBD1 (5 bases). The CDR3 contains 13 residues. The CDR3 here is CASRLDQGTEAFF. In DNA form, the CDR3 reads TGTGCCAGCAGGTTAGATCAGGGAACTGAAGCTTTCTTT.

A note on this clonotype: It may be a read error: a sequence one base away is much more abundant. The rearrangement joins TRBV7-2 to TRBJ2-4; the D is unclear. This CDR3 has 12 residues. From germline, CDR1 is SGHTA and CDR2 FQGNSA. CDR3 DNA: TGTGCCAGCAGCACGGCCAAAAACGTTCAGTACTTC. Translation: CASSTAKNVQYF.

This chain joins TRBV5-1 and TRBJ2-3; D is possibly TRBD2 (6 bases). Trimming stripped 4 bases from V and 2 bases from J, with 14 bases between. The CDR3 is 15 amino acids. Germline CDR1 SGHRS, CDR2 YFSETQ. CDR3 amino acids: CASSPGLPITDTQYF. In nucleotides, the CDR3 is TGCGCCAGCAGCCCGGGACTTCCTATCACAGATACGCAGTATTTT.

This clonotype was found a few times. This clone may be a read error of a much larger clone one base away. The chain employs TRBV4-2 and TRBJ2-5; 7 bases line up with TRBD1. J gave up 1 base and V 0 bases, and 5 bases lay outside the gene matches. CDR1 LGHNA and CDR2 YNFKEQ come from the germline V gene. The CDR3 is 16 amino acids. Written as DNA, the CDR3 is TGTGCCAGCAGCCAAGACACGGACAGGCTCCAAGAGACCCAGTACTTC. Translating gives CASSQDTDRLQETQYF.

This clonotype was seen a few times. The CDR3 DNA is TGTGCCAGCAGTTTATCATACGGGAACACTGAAGCTTTCTTT. Its translation is CASSLSYGNTEAFF. The rearrangement links TRBV27 to TRBJ1-1; D unclear. Trimming took off 0 bases at V and 1 base at J, with 6 bases between the two ends. Looked up from germline, CDR1 is MNHEY and CDR2 is SMNVEV (reference sequence). The CDR3 extends over 14 amino acids.

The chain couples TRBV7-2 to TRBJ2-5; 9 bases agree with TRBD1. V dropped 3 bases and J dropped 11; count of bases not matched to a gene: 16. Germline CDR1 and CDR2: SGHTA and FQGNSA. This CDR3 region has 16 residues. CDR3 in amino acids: CASSLKGGQGRGEQYF. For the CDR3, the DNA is TGTGCCAGCAGCTTGAAGGGGGGACAGGGAAGGGGTGAGCAGTACTTC.

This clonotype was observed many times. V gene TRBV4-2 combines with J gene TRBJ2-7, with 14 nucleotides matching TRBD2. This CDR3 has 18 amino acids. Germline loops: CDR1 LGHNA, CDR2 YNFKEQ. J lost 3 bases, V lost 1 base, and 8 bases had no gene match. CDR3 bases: TGTGCCAGCAGCCAAGGGGGGACTAGCGGGGGCCCCCTCTACGAGCAGTACTTC. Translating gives CASSQGGTSGGPLYEQYF.

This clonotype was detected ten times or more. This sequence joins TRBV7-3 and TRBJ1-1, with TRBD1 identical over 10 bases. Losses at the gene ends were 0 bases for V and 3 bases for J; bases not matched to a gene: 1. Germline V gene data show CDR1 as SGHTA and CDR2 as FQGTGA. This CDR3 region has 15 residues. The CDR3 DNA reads TGTGCCAGCAGCTTAACCGGGACAGGGGACACTGAAGCTTTCTTT. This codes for CASSLTGTGDTEAFF.